This T cell receptor beta chain was recorded in a study of early T cells in non-severe SARS-CoV-2 infection. Overall study context: Chains were not paired, and sequencing was done on bulk RNA from unsorted whole blood.

Unique molecular identifier tags were affixed to discrete cDNA molecules. TCRdb independently ran MiXCR on the 5' RACE reads; one entry per CDR3 protein. The sample lists 98,000 or so distinct CDR3 sequences; about an eighth were seen once. CDR1 and CDR2 from the germline V gene are SGHRS and YFSETQ. The CDR3 spans 13 residues. With V trimmed by 2 bases and J by 10 bases, 5 bases remained unmatched. The chain recombines TRBV5-1 with TRBJ2-1, with 8 bases aligning to TRBD2. The source material was whole blood. This clonotype was obtained from an adult who was a healthcare worker with PCR-confirmed SARS-CoV-2 infection or an uninfected control (not recorded which). CDR3 residues: CASSFLSGKEQFF. The CDR3 bases are TGCGCCAGCAGCTTTCTTAGCGGGAAAGAGCAGTTCTTC.